The 28 T cell receptor beta chains reported below all come from one sample, sequenced in a study of T cells in Graves' hyperthyroidism and ophthalmopathy. Amplification of TCR beta CDR3 regions was performed using RNA transcripts as template. The HTBI primer set served for first-round RT-PCR of the TCR CDR3. TCRdb re-called the multiplex PCR reads through MiXCR, storing one row per CDR3 protein. The sample holds around 340,000 distinct CDR3 sequences, 15% to 20% seen once. Sequenced: blood. All receptors derive from a woman aged 40-49 years with Graves' ophthalmopathy.

At least ten counts were recorded for this clonotype. The chain uses TRBV7-8 and TRBJ2-7, with D uncertain. The germline gives CDR1 SGHVS, CDR2 FQNEAQ. V was cut by 5 bases and J by 5 bases, with 19 bases left in between. This CDR3 comprises 15 residues. CDR3 coding DNA: TGTGCCAGCAGCCCACGGGCCGTCTACAAGGACGAGCAGTACTTC. Its protein product is CASSPRAVYKDEQYF.

This clonotype was found a few times. This may be a read error, as it is one base from a much larger clone. The chain is built from TRBV12-3 or TRBV12-4 and TRBJ2-2; 10 bases are a match to TRBD2. The CDR3 contains 19 residues. J gave up 4 bases and V 1 base, and 12 bases lay outside the gene matches. CDR3 residues: CASSLVWGKREGRTGELFF. CDR3 nucleotides: TGTGCCAGCAGTTTAGTTTGGGGGAAGCGGGAGGGCCGCACCGGGGAGCTGTTTTTT.

This clonotype was found many times. The chain has TRBV6-5 and TRBJ2-7; D perhaps matches TRBD1 (6 bases). Trimming left V 6 bases short and J 7 bases short, with 19 bases between. This CDR3 has 14 residues. The V gene's germline CDR1 is MNHEY and CDR2 SVGAGI. In nucleotides, the CDR3 is TGTGCCAGCAGGGGGGCCGTTCTTTCTGCGGAGCAGTACTTC. Residues: CASRGAVLSAEQYF.

Here the CDR3 DNA reads TGTGCCAGCTGGCGGGGGAGCCAAGAGACCCAGTACTTC. It encodes CASWRGSQETQYF. The V gene is TRBV6-2 or TRBV6-3, the J gene TRBJ2-5, with 7 nucleotides matching TRBD2. The CDR3 runs to 13 residues. J gave up 1 base and V 8 bases, and 4 bases lay outside the gene matches. Per germline, CDR1 MNHEY and CDR2 SVGEGT.

This clonotype was recorded at least ten times. The genes are TRBV19 and TRBJ2-7, with 8 bases matching TRBD2. Unmatched junction bases numbered 10, after V lost 4 bases and J lost 2 bases. This CDR3 spans 16 amino acids. Germline loops: CDR1 LNHDA, CDR2 SQIVND (reference sequence). The CDR3 nucleotides are TGTGCCAGTAGTACTCTCCGGACTAGCAATCCCTACGAGCAGTACTTC. Amino acid sequence: CASSTLRTSNPYEQYF.

This clonotype occurred a few times. The chain employs TRBV28 and TRBJ2-5; TRBD2 matches 11 bases. This CDR3 is built from 18 residues. J gave up 5 bases and V 1 base, and 12 bases lay outside the gene matches. Germline V gene lookup returns CDR1 MDHEN and CDR2 SYDVKM. The CDR3 DNA reads TGTGCCAGCAGTTTATTTTCCCTAGCGGGAGGTGTGGAGGAGACCCAGTACTTC. This codes for CASSLFSLAGGVEETQYF.

This clonotype was seen just once. The chain uses TRBV7-8 and TRBJ1-2; D not certain. Germline lookup yields CDR1 SGHVS and CDR2 FQNEAQ. Trimming cost V 2 bases and J 7 bases, with 14 bases left between them. This CDR3 is 14 amino acids long. The CDR3 region is CASSLRIWDGGYTF. Written as DNA, the CDR3 is TGTGCCAGCAGCTTACGGATATGGGATGGTGGCTACACCTTC.

At least ten counts were recorded for this clonotype. The CDR3 sequence: CASSYSSDTQYF. Here the CDR3 DNA reads TGTGCCAGCAGTTACTCTTCTGATACGCAGTATTTT. V and J are TRBV6-5 and TRBJ2-3; D not certain. V lost 0 bases and J 6 bases, leaving 4 bases between the germline ends. CDR3 length: 12 amino acids. Germline CDR1 reads MNHEY; CDR2 reads SVGAGI.

This clonotype was seen at least ten times. The chain combines TRBV27 with TRBJ2-2; tentatively, D is TRBD1 (5 bases). V lost 6 bases, J lost 1 base, and 12 bases lay in between. CDR3 size: 15 residues. Germline lookup yields CDR1 MNHEY and CDR2 SMNVEV (reference sequence). The CDR3 DNA is TGTGCCAGCAGCCCAGGGATCTGGAACACCGGGGAGCTGTTTTTT. This gives the protein CASSPGIWNTGELFF.

In this sample, this clonotype turned up many times. This chain uses TRBV18 with TRBJ2-3, with D possibly matching TRBD1 (5 bases). Trimming left V 0 bases short and J 2 bases short, with 15 bases between. This CDR3 region has 17 residues. CDR1 KGHSH and CDR2 LQKENI come from the germline V gene. DNA for the CDR3: TGTGCCAGCTCACCACCGATGGTAGGGGCCACCACAGATACGCAGTATTTT. The encoded protein is CASSPPMVGATTDTQYF.

Points on this clonotype: This may come from a read error, since a much larger clone is one base off. This rearrangement joins TRBV11-2 to TRBJ2-7; D is perhaps TRBD1 or TRBD2 (5 bases each). The CDR3 runs 12 residues. Germline V lookup: CDR1 SGHAT, CDR2 FQNNGV. Trimming removed 7 bases from V and 5 bases from J, with 12 bases in between. CDR3 DNA sequence: TGTGCCAGCAAAAGGGGAGCCCACGAGCAGTACTTC. It codes for CASKRGAHEQYF. Full variable domain (missing parts from reference TRBV11-2 and TRBJ2-7): EAGVAQSPRYKIIEKRQSVAFWCNPISGHATLYWYQQILGQGPKLLIQFQNNGVVDDSQLPKDRFSAERLKGVDSTLKIQPAKLEDSAVYLCASKRGAHEQYFGPGTRLTVT.

In its sample, this clonotype was seen many times. This chain links TRBV7-8 with TRBJ2-5; TRBD1 or TRBD2 may be the D gene (5 bases each). Trimming removed 8 bases at V and 0 bases at J, with 10 bases between. The CDR3 length is 13 residues. Germline V CDR1 and CDR2: SGHVS, FQNEAQ. CDR3 loop: CASWDGYQETQYF. In DNA, the CDR3 is TGTGCCAGCTGGGACGGATACCAAGAGACCCAGTACTTC. Using reference TRBV7-8 and TRBJ2-5 for the parts outside the CDR3, the full variable domain is GAGVSQSPRYKVAKRGQDVALRCDPISGHVSLFWYQQALGQGPEFLTYFQNEAQLDKSGLPSDRFFAERPEGSVSTLKIQRTQQEDSAVYLCASWDGYQETQYFGPGTRLLVL.

There are many counts of this clonotype. This chain uses TRBV19 with TRBJ2-6, with D perhaps given as TRBD1 or TRBD2 (6 bases each). The CDR3 has 17 amino acids. With 3 bases removed from V and 1 base from J, the gap between germline ends came to 13 bases. Germline values: CDR1 LNHDA, CDR2 SQIVND (reference sequence). CDR3: CASSIGGWGSGANVLTF. In DNA, the CDR3 is TGTGCCAGTAGTATCGGGGGCTGGGGGTCTGGGGCCAACGTCCTGACTTTC.

The sample holds many counts of this clonotype. The rearrangement links TRBV12-3 or TRBV12-4 to TRBJ1-1, with a weak D call TRBD1 (5 bases). The V end was cut by 6 bases, the J end by 6 bases, with 17 bases between. There are 14 residues in the CDR3. In nucleotides, the CDR3 is TGTGCCAGCAGATCCGGGACGGAAACCTCTGAAGCTTTCTTT. Translation: CASRSGTETSEAFF.

This clonotype came up many times. The DNA of the CDR3 is TGTGCCATCAGTGAGTTGGAGGGACTGAACACTGAAGCTTTCTTT. It yields the protein CAISELEGLNTEAFF. This chain uses TRBV10-3 with TRBJ1-1; D perhaps matches TRBD1 (5 bases). The germline gives CDR1 ENHRY, CDR2 SYGVKD. The V end lost 1 base, the J end lost 0 bases, and 9 bases lay between the germline ends. The CDR3 has 15 amino acids.

This clonotype has at least ten counts. The chain has TRBV12-3 or TRBV12-4 and TRBJ2-7; the match to TRBD2 covers 9 bases. The CDR3 has 13 amino acids. Trimming at V came to 5 bases and at J to 6 bases, leaving 5 bases not matched to a gene. In DNA, the CDR3 is TGTGCCAGCAGTATGGGACTAGCTGCCGAGCAGTACTTC. Its translation is CASSMGLAAEQYF.

J is TRBJ1-3 and V is TRBV5-1; D may be TRBD1 (6 bases). V shed 3 bases and J shed 4 bases, with 14 bases lying between them. The CDR3 totals 15 residues. Germline V lookup: CDR1 SGHRS, CDR2 YFSETQ. The CDR3 here is CASSSTGTGGNTIYF. The CDR3, as DNA: TGCGCCAGCAGCTCGACAGGAACCGGCGGAAACACCATATATTTT.

The sample holds many counts of this clonotype. The chain employs TRBV7-8 and TRBJ2-7; D gene uncertain. The CDR3 runs to 12 residues. Looked up from germline, CDR1 is SGHVS and CDR2 is FQNEAQ. Trimming took off 2 bases at V and 4 bases at J, with 6 bases between the two ends. Written as DNA, the CDR3 is TGTGCCAGCAGCTTAACCTCATACGAGCAGTACTTC. Protein: CASSLTSYEQYF.

This clonotype was counted only a few times. The chain uses TRBV4-1 and TRBJ1-1, with D possibly being TRBD1 (5 bases). V dropped 4 bases and J dropped 5 bases, with 17 bases sitting between them. The CDR3 covers 15 residues. Per the germline V gene, CDR1 is MGHRA and CDR2 is YSYEKL. The CDR3 coding sequence is TGCGCCAGCAGCCGCCTTTTAGGGGTCGGGACTGAAGCTTTCTTT. It codes for CASSRLLGVGTEAFF.

This clonotype was seen at least ten times. The chain combines TRBV12-3 or TRBV12-4 with TRBJ1-1; tentatively, D is TRBD1 (5 bases). Trimming shortened V by 6 bases and J by 11 bases, and 19 bases separated the two germline ends. The CDR3 runs 13 residues. Written as DNA, the CDR3 is TGTGCCAGCAGCCCCGGACAAGGAGGTTATGCTTTCTTT. The encoded protein is CASSPGQGGYAFF.

At least ten counts were recorded for this clonotype. This may stem from a read error, because a much larger clone lies one nucleotide away. This is likely a read error, given that the CDR3 carries no conserved phenylalanine or tryptophan at its end. The chain carries TRBV6-5 and TRBJ2-2, with D possibly TRBD2 on 5 matching bases. V shed 3 bases and J shed 8 bases, with 7 bases lying between them. CDR3 length: 12 amino acids. In germline, CDR1 is MNHEY, CDR2 SVGAGI. CDR3: CASSYTGGELFS. The DNA of the CDR3 is TGTGCCAGCAGTTATACGGGGGGGGAGCTGTTTTCT.

In this sample, this clonotype turned up many times. The V and J genes are TRBV29-1 and TRBJ1-2, with D possibly TRBD1 on 6 matching bases. CDR3 length: 11 amino acids. Germline CDR1 SQVTM, CDR2 ANQGSEA. V lost 5 bases to trimming and J lost 7 bases, with 11 bases between them. CDR3 sequence: CSVPRGGGYTF. The CDR3 DNA reads TGCAGCGTTCCCAGGGGAGGTGGCTACACCTTC. The complete variable domain, with remaining parts taken from reference TRBV29-1 and TRBJ1-2, reads SAVISQKPSRDICQRGTSLTIQCQVDSQVTMMFWYRQQPGQSLTLIATANQGSEATYESGFVIDKFPISRPNLTFSTLTVSNMSPEDSSIYLCSVPRGGGYTFGSGTRLTVV.

This clonotype occurred many times. V is TRBV3-1 and J is TRBJ2-7; TRBD1 aligns across 7 bases. The CDR3 consists of 14 residues. Germline CDR1 is LGHDT and CDR2 is YNNKEL (reference sequence). J lost 3 bases, V lost 4 bases, and 6 bases had no gene match. CDR3 DNA: TGTGCCAGCAGCCCTGGACAGGTGCTCTACGAGCAGTACTTC. Translated, it gives CASSPGQVLYEQYF.

In this sample, this clonotype turned up many times. V and J are TRBV27 and TRBJ2-7; D unclear. With 6 bases removed from V and 0 bases from J, the gap between germline ends came to 15 bases. Looked up from germline, CDR1 is MNHEY and CDR2 is SMNVEV (reference sequence). The CDR3 is 15 amino acids. The CDR3 DNA is TGTGCCAGCAGCTCGAGACTGGTAAGCTCCTACGAGCAGTACTTC. This translates into CASSSRLVSSYEQYF.

This clonotype was counted a few times. Since a much larger clone is just one base distant, this may be a read error. The V and J genes are TRBV6-2 or TRBV6-3 and TRBJ2-1; TRBD2 agrees at 9 bases. This CDR3 has 17 residues. Germline lookup yields CDR1 MNHEY and CDR2 SVGEGT. The CDR3 region has the DNA TGTGCCAGCAGTTACTCGGGGCCTAGCGGGATTTACAATGAGCAGTCCTTC. As protein: CASSYSGPSGIYNEQSF.

This clonotype was seen many times. For the CDR3, the DNA is TGTGCCTGGAGTGGGACAATGAACACTGAAGCTTTCTTT. Translated: CAWSGTMNTEAFF. This chain uses TRBV30 with TRBJ1-1; possible D gene TRBD1, 5 bases. V was shortened by 1 base and J by 0 bases, with 6 bases between the two germline ends. The CDR3 length is 13 residues. CDR1 is GTSNPN and CDR2 is SVGIG in the germline V gene (reference sequence).

The chain is built from TRBV12-3 or TRBV12-4 and TRBJ2-5, with D perhaps TRBD1 (5 bases). The CDR3 loop spans 15 amino acids. The V gene lost 6 bases and the J gene lost 5 bases, with 19 bases spanning the gap. CDR3 residues: CASSLTGAGLETQYF. The DNA for the CDR3 is TGTGCCAGCAGCCTTACGGGCGCAGGGCTGGAGACCCAGTACTTC.

This clonotype has a count of ten or more. The rearrangement links TRBV28 to TRBJ1-5, with no clear D. CDR1 is MDHEN, CDR2 SYDVKM, per germline. The CDR3 has 12 residues. V was shortened by 4 bases and J by 9 bases, with 10 bases between the two germline ends. The CDR3: CASSSTLRPQHF. In DNA form, the CDR3 reads TGTGCCAGCAGTTCGACCCTGAGGCCCCAGCATTTT.